The 32 T cell receptor beta chains presented below share a single source sample, sequenced in a study of blood T cell repertoires in COVID-19. The data were produced by immunoSEQ multiplex PCR, yet TCRdb's version contains in-frame clones alone and is incomplete. The sample records around 140,000 clones, about 76% being singletons. The sample taken for sequencing was peripheral blood. Receptor source: a human donor in a cohort sampled during active COVID-19.

The J gene is TRBJ2-7, the V gene TRBV7-9; TRBD1 agrees at 9 bases. J lost 5 bases, V lost 2 bases, and 7 bases had no gene match. Germline CDR1 is SEHNR and CDR2 is FQNEAQ (reference sequence). The CDR3 spans 15 residues. The CDR3 DNA follows: TGTGCCAGCAGCTTATCGTCCGGGACAGGGAACGAGCAGTACTTC. Its protein is CASSLSSGTGNEQYF. The variable domain in full, completed from reference TRBV7-9 and TRBJ2-7, reads DTGVSQNPRHKITKRGQNVTFRCDPISEHNRLYWYRQTLGQGPEFLTYFQNEAQLEKSRLLSDRFSAERPKGSFSTLEIQRTEQGDSAMYLCASSLSSGTGNEQYFGPGTRLTVT.

The chain employs TRBV19 and TRBJ1-2; 9 nucleotides line up with TRBD1. After removal of 4 bases from V and 3 bases from J, the junction contained 6 bases not matched to a gene. This CDR3 is 15 amino acids long. Germline CDR1 LNHDA, CDR2 SQIVND (reference sequence). CDR3 nucleotides: TGTGCCAGTAGTAACGGACAGGGGTCTTACTATGGCTACACCTTC. As protein: CASSNGQGSYYGYTF. The full variable domain, rest sourced from reference TRBV19 and TRBJ1-2, is DGGITQSPKYLFRKEGQNVTLSCEQNLNHDAMYWYRQDPGQGLRLIYYSQIVNDFQKGDIAEGYSVSREKKESFPLTVTSAQKNPTAFYLCASSNGQGSYYGYTFGSGTRLTVV.

J is TRBJ2-1 and V is TRBV7-6; TRBD1 agrees at 8 bases. CDR3 length: 18 residues. V dropped 5 bases and J dropped 4; count of bases not matched to a gene: 16. Looked up from germline, CDR1 is SGHVS and CDR2 is FNYEAQ. The CDR3 coding sequence is TGTGCCAGCAGCCAACCGACGACAGGGGTGGAGGGGTACAATGAGCAGTTCTTC. It codes for CASSQPTTGVEGYNEQFF.

V is TRBV28 and J is TRBJ2-7; 7 bases agree with TRBD1. The CDR3 extends over 13 amino acids. The germline gives CDR1 MDHEN, CDR2 SYDVKM. After removal of 3 bases from V and 3 bases from J, the junction contained 2 bases not matched to a gene. CDR3 loop: CASSLTGFYEQYF. Here the CDR3 DNA reads TGTGCCAGCAGTTTGACAGGGTTCTACGAGCAGTACTTC.

V gene TRBV7-7 combines with J gene TRBJ2-5, with TRBD2 matching 7 bases. Unmatched junction bases numbered 0, after V lost 3 bases and J lost 2 bases. There are 13 residues in the CDR3. CDR1 is SSHAT and CDR2 is FNYEAQ in the germline V gene (reference sequence). For the CDR3, the DNA is TGTGCCAGCAGCTTGGGACTACAAGAGACCCAGTACTTC. Amino acids: CASSLGLQETQYF.

J is TRBJ2-7 and V is TRBV6-5, with 7 bases lining up with TRBD1. The junction had 13 bases not matched to a gene; V was cut back by 7 bases and J by 4 bases. The CDR3 length is 15 residues. CDR1 and CDR2 (germline): MNHEY, SVGAGI. The CDR3 loop is CASKSGAGRGYEQYF. CDR3 nucleotide sequence: TGTGCCAGCAAATCCGGGGCCGGCAGGGGGTACGAGCAGTACTTC.

The V and J genes are TRBV5-1 and TRBJ2-5; D may be TRBD1 (6 bases). Germline V gene lookup returns CDR1 SGHRS and CDR2 YFSETQ. The CDR3 has 13 residues. Deletions cut 3 bases from V and 0 bases from J, with 6 bases between. This chain's CDR3 is CASSYRDQETQYF. The CDR3 DNA reads TGCGCCAGCAGCTACAGGGACCAAGAGACCCAGTACTTC.

The chain has TRBV4-2 and TRBJ2-2, with 12 bases matching TRBD2. The germline V gene encodes CDR1 LGHNA and CDR2 YNFKEQ. V gave up 1 base and J gave up 5 bases; unmatched junction bases: 5. CDR3 length equals 17 residues. In DNA, the CDR3 is TGTGCCAGCAGCCAAGCTAGCGGGAGGGTCGGAACCGGGGAGCTGTTTTTT. It specifies CASSQASGRVGTGELFF.

This clone was detected once. The chain recombines TRBV7-9 with TRBJ1-4; TRBD1 matches 7 bases. Germline CDR1 is SEHNR and CDR2 is FQNEAQ (reference sequence). The CDR3 has 14 residues. V was pared by 7 bases and J by 8 bases, with 10 bases of the junction left unmatched. CDR3 region: CASNTGQPSEKLFF. For the CDR3, the DNA is TGTGCCAGCAACACGGGACAGCCTAGCGAAAAACTGTTTTTT.

The V call is TRBV6-5, the J call TRBJ2-5; the match to TRBD2 covers 8 bases. In germline, CDR1 is MNHEY, CDR2 SVGAGI. The J segment lost 6 bases and the V segment lost 1 base, leaving 4 bases of the junction unmatched. CDR3 length: 14 residues. The CDR3 is CASSYLSGSQTQYF. In nucleotides, the CDR3 is TGTGCCAGCAGTTACTTAAGCGGGAGCCAGACCCAGTACTTC.

The rearrangement uses TRBV5-1 and TRBJ2-2, with unresolved D. Trimming left V 1 base short and J 2 bases short, with 9 bases between. Germline V CDR1 and CDR2: SGHRS, YFSETQ. The CDR3 is made up of 15 amino acids. The CDR3, as DNA: TGCGCCAGCAGCTTGTCAGGCTTCAACACCGGGGAGCTGTTTTTT. This encodes CASSLSGFNTGELFF.

The table lists this clone with a count of one. The DNA for the CDR3 is TGCGCCAGCAGCTTATGGGGGCAGGGGAACACTGAAGCTTTCTTT. This codes for CASSLWGQGNTEAFF. The chain joins TRBV5-1 to TRBJ1-1; D perhaps matches TRBD1 (6 bases). Germline-derived CDR1 and CDR2 are SGHRS and YFSETQ. Between the trimmed V and J ends, which lost 2 bases and 1 base, there was a span of 12 bases. This CDR3 has 15 amino acids.

This clone was recorded only once. V is TRBV27 and J is TRBJ2-1; 9 bases line up with TRBD2. Germline CDR1 reads MNHEY; CDR2 reads SMNVEV (reference sequence). This CDR3 comprises 16 residues. J gave up 6 bases and V 4 bases, and 10 bases lay outside the gene matches. CDR3: CASSSPGLAGLNEQFF. Written as DNA, the CDR3 is TGTGCCAGCAGTTCACCGGGCCTAGCGGGACTCAATGAGCAGTTCTTC.

Regarding this clone: Other DNA sequences in the sample encode the same CDR3. The chain couples TRBV28 to TRBJ2-5; 12 bases agree with TRBD2. Trimming took 6 bases from V and 5 from J; bases not matched to a gene: 4. The CDR3 totals 14 residues. The V gene's germline CDR1 is MDHEN and CDR2 SYDVKM. The CDR3 spells CASRTSGSGETQYF. The CDR3 nucleotides read TGTGCCAGCAGGACTAGCGGGAGTGGGGAGACCCAGTACTTC.

The J gene is TRBJ2-7, the V gene TRBV6-5; TRBD1 matches 10 bases. The CDR3 runs 15 residues. The V segment lost 6 bases and the J segment 3 bases; nucleotides outside the gene matches: 8. Germline assignment: CDR1 MNHEY and CDR2 SVGAGI. Here the CDR3 reads CASSSGQGIRYEQYF. DNA of the CDR3: TGTGCCAGCAGCTCGGGACAGGGGATCCGCTACGAGCAGTACTTC.

The chain is built from TRBV28 and TRBJ2-5, with D possibly being TRBD2 (6 bases). The CDR3 length is 12 residues. Per the germline V gene, CDR1 is MDHEN and CDR2 is SYDVKM. V was clipped by 7 bases and J by 0 bases, with 6 bases between them. The CDR3 is CASTSDQETQYF. The CDR3 nucleotides read TGTGCCAGCACTAGCGACCAAGAGACCCAGTACTTC.

The CDR3 DNA sequence: TGTGCCAGTACTGAAACTAGCGGGAGGGAGACAGATACGCAGTATTTT. Its translation: CASTETSGRETDTQYF. The genes are TRBV19 and TRBJ2-3, with 13 bases matching TRBD2. From germline, CDR1 is LNHDA and CDR2 SQIVND (reference sequence). The J segment lost 3 bases and the V segment lost 7 bases, leaving 7 bases of the junction unmatched. The CDR3 consists of 16 residues.

The table lists this clone with a count of one. J is TRBJ1-6 and V is TRBV7-2; 11 bases are shared with TRBD1. Trimming took 0 bases from V and 9 from J; bases not matched to a gene: 1. From germline, CDR1 is SGHTA and CDR2 FQGNSA. The CDR3 loop spans 15 amino acids. CDR3 loop: CASSLAGQGGSPLHF. The CDR3 DNA follows: TGTGCCAGCAGCTTAGCGGGACAGGGGGGTTCACCCCTCCACTTT. Drawing the rest from reference TRBV7-2 and TRBJ1-6, the complete variable domain is GAGVSQSPSNKVTEKGKDVELRCDPISGHTALYWYRQSLGQGLEFLIYFQGNSAPDKSGLPSDRFSAERTGGSVSTLTIQRTQQEDSAVYLCASSLAGQGGSPLHFGNGTRLTVT.

This chain uses TRBV7-2 with TRBJ2-7; 12 nucleotides agree with TRBD2. Germline values: CDR1 SGHTA, CDR2 FQGNSA. V lost 1 base and J lost 7; bases outside the gene matches: 5. The CDR3 is made up of 15 amino acids. CDR3 coding DNA: TGTGCCAGCAGCTTAGGGACTAGCGGGACTTGGGAGCAGTACTTC. Translated, it gives CASSLGTSGTWEQYF.

This chain uses TRBV29-1 with TRBJ2-5, with D possibly being TRBD2 (5 bases). From germline, CDR1 is SQVTM and CDR2 ANQGSEA. The CDR3 has 15 residues. Trimming left V 3 bases short and J 4 bases short, with 18 bases between. The CDR3 loop reads CSVEAGPLRGETQYF. The DNA for the CDR3 is TGCAGCGTTGAGGCCGGGCCTCTACGGGGAGAGACCCAGTACTTC.

This CDR3 reads CASSPNPGTNPYEQYF. Written as DNA, the CDR3 is TGTGCCAGCAGTCCCAATCCCGGGACAAATCCCTACGAGCAGTACTTC. The chain recombines TRBV28 with TRBJ2-7; TRBD1 might be the D (6 bases). The CDR3 loop spans 16 amino acids. CDR1 is MDHEN, CDR2 SYDVKM, per germline. The germline V and J ends were trimmed by 5 bases and 2 bases, with 19 bases remaining between them.

This clone was picked up one time. V usage is TRBV23-1 and J usage is TRBJ1-2; a weak D match, TRBD1 (6 bases). TRBV23-1 is designated an ORF whose function remains uncertain. V lost 11 bases and J 4 bases, leaving 20 bases between the germline ends. The CDR3 extends over 14 amino acids. The CDR3 reads CAFRQAGEFYGYTF. For the CDR3, the DNA is TGCGCCTTCCGGCAGGCAGGGGAATTCTATGGCTACACCTTC.

In this sample, this clone turned up a few times. The chain uses TRBV4-3 and TRBJ1-6, with D unresolved. Trimming took 1 base from V and 6 from J, leaving 13 bases between them. The CDR3 is 16 amino acids. The germline V gene encodes CDR1 LGHNA and CDR2 YSLEER. The CDR3 DNA reads TGCGCCAGCAGCCAAGGTCCCGGGAACGCTAATTCACCCCTCCACTTT. This gives the protein CASSQGPGNANSPLHF.

The table lists this clone with a count of one. The rearrangement uses TRBV6-5 and TRBJ2-7; D is undetermined. V shed 8 bases and J shed 0 bases, with 8 bases lying between them. The CDR3 has 12 amino acids. Germline V lookup: CDR1 MNHEY, CDR2 SVGAGI. The CDR3 region has the DNA TGTGCCAGCCAGTCCCTCTCCTACGAGCAGTACTTC. Translated: CASQSLSYEQYF.

The chain carries TRBV28 and TRBJ2-3; D remains ambiguous. Germline CDR1 and CDR2: MDHEN and SYDVKM. The V end was cut by 3 bases, the J end by 1 base, with 5 bases between. The CDR3 extends over 13 amino acids. The CDR3 here is CASSFQGTDTQYF. The CDR3 DNA follows: TGTGCCAGCAGTTTCCAGGGCACAGATACGCAGTATTTT.

The chain links TRBV18 to TRBJ2-5; 11 positions match TRBD1. V shed 2 bases and J 1 base; nucleotides not matched to a gene: 6. The CDR3 spans 17 residues. Germline assignment: CDR1 KGHSH and CDR2 LQKENI. The DNA for the CDR3 is TGTGCCAGCTCACCAAAGGGACAGGGGGGTCTCCAAGAGACCCAGTACTTC. This gives the protein CASSPKGQGGLQETQYF.

The V gene is TRBV4-3, the J gene TRBJ1-2, with 7 bases fitting TRBD1. The V gene end was trimmed by 1 base and the J gene end by 8 bases; junction bases not matched to a gene: 13. From germline, CDR1 is LGHNA and CDR2 YSLEER. There are 16 residues in the CDR3. In DNA, the CDR3 is TGCGCCAGCAGCCAAGGTGCCGGGACAGCTGTACGCGGCTACACCTTC. It yields the protein CASSQGAGTAVRGYTF.

V usage is TRBV28 and J usage is TRBJ2-7; 9 bases agree with TRBD2. CDR1 and CDR2 from the germline V gene are MDHEN and SYDVKM. The CDR3 contains 18 residues. V dropped 4 bases and J dropped 0; count of bases not matched to a gene: 13. This CDR3 is CASSSGTSRSSVSYEQYF. CDR3 nucleotides: TGTGCCAGCAGTTCCGGGACTAGCAGGAGTTCAGTCTCCTACGAGCAGTACTTC. Combining the CDR3 with reference TRBV28 and TRBJ2-7 gives the whole variable domain DVKVTQSSRYLVKRTGEKVFLECVQDMDHENMFWYRQDPGLGLRLIYFSYDVKMKEKGDIPEGYSVSREKKERFSLILESASTNQTSMYLCASSSGTSRSSVSYEQYFGPGTRLTVT.

The chain is built from TRBV11-2 and TRBJ2-3; D unresolved. The CDR3 is 14 amino acids. Germline assignment: CDR1 SGHAT and CDR2 FQNNGV. V was trimmed by 7 bases and J by 2 bases, leaving 13 bases between them. The DNA for the CDR3 is TGTGCCAGCACCTATCAATCCTTCACAGATACGCAGTATTTT. Protein: CASTYQSFTDTQYF.

V usage is TRBV7-2 and J usage is TRBJ2-7; 10 bases are shared with TRBD2. Germline V CDR1 and CDR2: SGHTA, FQGNSA. The CDR3 sequence is 14 residues long. Losses at the gene ends were 8 bases for V and 0 bases for J; bases not matched to a gene: 4. The CDR3 DNA sequence: TGTGCCAGCGGTACTAGCGGGATCTCCTACGAGCAGTACTTC. Translation: CASGTSGISYEQYF.

The chain recombines TRBV18 with TRBJ2-7; TRBD2 matches at 10 bases. The trim removed 3 bases at V and 2 bases at J, leaving 7 bases unmatched. The CDR3 length is 16 residues. The germline gives CDR1 KGHSH, CDR2 LQKENI. The CDR3 region has the DNA TGTGCCAGCTCACCGAAAGCGGGAGGGACTACCTACGAGCAGTACTTC. Its translation: CASSPKAGGTTYEQYF. The full variable domain, with the rest looked up from reference TRBV18 and TRBJ2-7, is NAGVMQNPRHLVRRRGQEARLRCSPMKGHSHVYWYRQLPEEGLKFMVYLQKENIIDESGMPKERFSAEFPKEGPSILRIQQVVRGDSAAYFCASSPKAGGTTYEQYFGPGTRLTVT.

This clone was seen a few times. V is TRBV4-3 and J is TRBJ2-7; TRBD2 aligns across 11 bases. Per germline, CDR1 LGHNA and CDR2 YSLEER. The CDR3 is made up of 15 amino acids. After removal of 3 bases from V and 2 bases from J, the junction contained 3 bases not matched to a gene. The CDR3 DNA reads TGCGCCAGCAGCCAGACTAGCGGGGCAACCTACGAGCAGTACTTC. Translation: CASSQTSGATYEQYF.